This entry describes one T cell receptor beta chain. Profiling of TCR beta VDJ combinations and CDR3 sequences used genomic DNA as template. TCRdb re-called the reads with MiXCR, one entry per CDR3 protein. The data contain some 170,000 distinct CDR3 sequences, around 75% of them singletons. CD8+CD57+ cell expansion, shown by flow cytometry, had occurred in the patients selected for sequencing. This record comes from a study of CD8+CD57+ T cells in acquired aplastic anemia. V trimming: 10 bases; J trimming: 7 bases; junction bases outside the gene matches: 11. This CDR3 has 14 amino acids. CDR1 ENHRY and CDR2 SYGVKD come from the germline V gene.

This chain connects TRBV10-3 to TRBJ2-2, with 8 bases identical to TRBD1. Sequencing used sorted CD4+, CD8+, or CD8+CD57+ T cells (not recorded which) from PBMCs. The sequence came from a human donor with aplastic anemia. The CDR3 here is CATEAGGAGGELFF. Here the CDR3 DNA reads TGTGCCACCGAAGCAGGGGGCGCGGGCGGGGAGCTGTTTTTT.